Each of the 4 T cell receptor beta chains below was sequenced from the same sample in a study of breast tumors, draining lymph nodes, adjacent tissues. Samples came from axillary lymph nodes draining the breast cancer. TCRdb independently ran MiXCR on the multiplex PCR reads; one entry per CDR3 protein. The sample lists 270,000 or so distinct CDR3 sequences; around 30% were seen once. The sample was axillary lymph node tissue. Receptor source: a female donor with breast cancer. Some clones in this sample may be carry-over from other donors' samples.

This clonotype was recorded many times. This chain connects TRBV13 to TRBJ2-5; 11 nucleotides match TRBD2. Germline V gives CDR1 PRHDT, CDR2 FYEKMQ (reference sequence). This CDR3 is built from 16 residues. The junction had 6 bases not matched to a gene; V was cut back by 4 bases and J by 2 bases. Here the CDR3 DNA reads TGTGCCAGCAGCTCCCCGACTAGCGGGAAACAAGAGACCCAGTACTTC. The encoded protein is CASSSPTSGKQETQYF.

This clonotype has at least ten counts. J is TRBJ2-2 and V is TRBV9, with TRBD2 matching 11 bases. The CDR3 runs to 17 residues. J was trimmed by 0 bases and V by 1 base; bases with no gene match: 2. CDR1 and CDR2 from the germline V gene are SGDLS and YYNGEE. The CDR3 loop is CASSVPLAGANTGELFF. The CDR3 nucleotides read TGTGCCAGCAGCGTACCACTAGCGGGGGCGAACACCGGGGAGCTGTTTTTT.

Comments on this clonotype: The junction departs from germline at one end; a sequencing error may be responsible. This sequence joins TRBV27 and TRBJ1-4; D is ambiguous. CDR1 MNHEY and CDR2 SMNVEV come from the germline V gene (reference sequence). This CDR3 is 12 amino acids long. The CDR3 sequence is CASSLGGEKLSF. The CDR3, as DNA: TGTGCCAGCAGTCTCGGAGGCGAAAAACTGTCTTTT.

The chain couples TRBV27 to TRBJ2-1; no reliable D call. V was trimmed by 10 bases and J by 3 bases, leaving 16 bases between them. This CDR3 comprises 14 residues. CDR1 is MNHEY, CDR2 SMNVEV, per germline (reference sequence). CDR3 sequence (DNA): TGTGCCACCAGAGGTCCGCGGAGCTACAATGAGCAGTTCTTC. Residues: CATRGPRSYNEQFF.